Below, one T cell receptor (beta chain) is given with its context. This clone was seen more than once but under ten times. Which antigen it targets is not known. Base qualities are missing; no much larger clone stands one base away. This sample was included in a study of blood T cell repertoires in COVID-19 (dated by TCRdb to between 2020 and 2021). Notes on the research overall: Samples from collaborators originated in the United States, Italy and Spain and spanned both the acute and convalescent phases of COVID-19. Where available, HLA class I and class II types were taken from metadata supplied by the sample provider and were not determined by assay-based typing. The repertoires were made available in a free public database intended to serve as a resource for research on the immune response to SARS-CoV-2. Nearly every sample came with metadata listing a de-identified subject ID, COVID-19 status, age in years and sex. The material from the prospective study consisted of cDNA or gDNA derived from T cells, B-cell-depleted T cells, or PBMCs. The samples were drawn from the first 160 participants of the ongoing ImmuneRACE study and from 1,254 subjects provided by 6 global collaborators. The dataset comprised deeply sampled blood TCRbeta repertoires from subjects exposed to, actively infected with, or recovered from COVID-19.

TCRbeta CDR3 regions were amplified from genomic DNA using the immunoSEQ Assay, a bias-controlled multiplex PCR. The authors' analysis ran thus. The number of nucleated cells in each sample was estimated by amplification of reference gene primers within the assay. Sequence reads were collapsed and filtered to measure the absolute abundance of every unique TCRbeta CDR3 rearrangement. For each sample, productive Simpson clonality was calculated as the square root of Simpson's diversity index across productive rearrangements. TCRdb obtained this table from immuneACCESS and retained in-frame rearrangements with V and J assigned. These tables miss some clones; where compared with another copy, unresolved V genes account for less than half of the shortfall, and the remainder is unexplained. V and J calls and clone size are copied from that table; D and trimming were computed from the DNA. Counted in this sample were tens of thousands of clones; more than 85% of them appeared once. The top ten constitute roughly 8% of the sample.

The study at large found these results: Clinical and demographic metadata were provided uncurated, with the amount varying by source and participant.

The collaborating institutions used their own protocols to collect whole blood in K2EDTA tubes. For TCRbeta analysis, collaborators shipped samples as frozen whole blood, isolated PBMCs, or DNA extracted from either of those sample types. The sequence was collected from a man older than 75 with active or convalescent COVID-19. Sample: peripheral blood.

In nucleotide form, the sequence is TGCAGCGTTGGAGTTAGGGAGGGAGATGGCTACACCTTC. It translates as CSVGVREGDGYTF. The chain is assembled from TRBV29-1 and TRBJ1-2; no D gene is confidently identified. The CDR3 holds 13 amino acids from the cysteine to the phenylalanine. Of all the DNA, just the CDR3 is kept, 39 bases in frame from base 1. CDR1 and CDR2, looked up from the germline V gene, are SQVTM and ANQGSEA. The germline ends are 15 bases apart after V is trimmed by 4 bases and J by 6 bases.